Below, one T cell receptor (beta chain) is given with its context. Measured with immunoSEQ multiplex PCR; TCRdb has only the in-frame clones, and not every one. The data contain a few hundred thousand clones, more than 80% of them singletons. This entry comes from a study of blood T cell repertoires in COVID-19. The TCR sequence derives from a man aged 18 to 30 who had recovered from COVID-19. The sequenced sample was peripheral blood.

This CDR3 reads CASSLDPGQGNYEQYF. Here the CDR3 DNA reads TGCGCCAGCAGCTTGGACCCGGGACAGGGAAACTACGAGCAGTACTTC. V gene TRBV5-1 combines with J gene TRBJ2-7, with 9 positions matching TRBD1. The CDR3 extends over 16 amino acids. J was trimmed by 3 bases and V by 0 bases; bases with no gene match: 7. Germline values: CDR1 SGHRS, CDR2 YFSETQ.